These 21 T cell receptor beta chains share one sample of origin, sequenced in a study of T cell repertoires in cytomegalovirus infection. TCRdb redid the calling of the reads with MiXCR, one entry per CDR3 protein. The sample carries 310,000 or so distinct CDR3 sequences, 15% to 20% recorded once. Specimen: PBMCs. The receptors here all came from a human donor in good health (CMV status not recorded). Some clones in this sample may be carry-over from other donors' samples.

This clonotype was picked up many times. This chain connects TRBV7-2 to TRBJ2-3, with 12 bases lining up with TRBD2. V was pared by 5 bases and J by 3 bases, with 9 bases of the junction left unmatched. This CDR3 region has 17 residues. Germline lookup yields CDR1 SGHTA and CDR2 FQGNSA. Here the CDR3 DNA reads TGTGCCAGCAGCAACCCTGGACTAGCGGGGTTGACAGATACGCAGTATTTT. Its translation is CASSNPGLAGLTDTQYF.

The J gene is TRBJ2-7, the V gene TRBV9; TRBD1 agrees at 9 bases. Germline V CDR1 and CDR2: SGDLS, YYNGEE. With 3 bases clipped from V and 4 bases from J, the junction kept 8 bases outside the gene matches. The CDR3 runs to 15 residues. The CDR3 is CASSEGTGTRYEQYF. The CDR3 region has the DNA TGTGCCAGCAGCGAGGGGACAGGGACCCGTTACGAGCAGTACTTC.

This clonotype appeared a few times. The chain has TRBV6-2 or TRBV6-3 and TRBJ2-6; no firm D call. This CDR3 comprises 16 residues. Looked up from germline, CDR1 is MNHEY and CDR2 is SVGEGT. The V and J ends lost 7 bases and 1 base respectively, with 14 bases between them. Here the CDR3 reads CASTLTGYSGANVLTF. The CDR3 DNA is TGTGCCAGCACCCTTACCGGATATTCTGGGGCCAACGTCCTGACTTTC.

The table lists this clonotype with many counts. This rearrangement joins TRBV27 to TRBJ1-4; unclear D gene. The V gene's germline CDR1 is MNHEY and CDR2 SMNVEV (reference sequence). V shed 6 bases and J shed 5 bases, with 7 bases lying between them. The CDR3 contains 12 residues. The CDR3 loop is CASRGGNEKLFF. In nucleotides, the CDR3 is TGTGCCAGCAGAGGTGGGAATGAAAAACTGTTTTTT. Based on the CDR3 plus reference TRBV27 and TRBJ1-4, the full variable domain is EAQVTQNPRYLITVTGKKLTVTCSQNMNHEYMSWYRQDPGLGLRQIYYSMNVEVTDKGDVPEGYKVSRKEKRNFPLILESPSPNQTSLYFCASRGGNEKLFFGSGTQLSVL.

The chain links TRBV28 to TRBJ2-2, with D unclear. CDR1 MDHEN and CDR2 SYDVKM come from the germline V gene. The CDR3 covers 11 residues. The ends were cut back, 4 bases at V and 6 bases at J, with 3 bases in the middle. CDR3 amino acids: CASSSAGELFF. The CDR3 region has the DNA TGTGCCAGCAGTTCGGCCGGGGAGCTGTTTTTT.

This clonotype showed up just a few times. The chain is built from TRBV28 and TRBJ1-6; 11 nucleotides align to TRBD1. The CDR3 totals 14 residues. V shed 5 bases, J shed 11 bases, and the junction held 5 bases outside the gene matches. Germline CDR1 reads MDHEN; CDR2 reads SYDVKM. DNA for the CDR3: TGTGCCAGCAGTGGCGGGACAGGGGGAACACCCCTCCACTTT. It yields the protein CASSGGTGGTPLHF.

This clonotype was seen ten or more times. V and J are TRBV7-2 and TRBJ1-2, with D tentatively TRBD1 (5 bases). CDR3 length: 14 residues. Trimming pared 6 bases from V and 4 bases from J, leaving 15 bases between. Germline assignment: CDR1 SGHTA and CDR2 FQGNSA. This CDR3 is CASSWRGFGYGYTF. DNA for the CDR3: TGTGCCAGCAGTTGGAGGGGATTTGGCTATGGCTACACCTTC.

There are many counts of this clonotype. The chain links TRBV4-1 to TRBJ2-5; D assignment may be TRBD1 or TRBD2 (5 bases each). This CDR3 region has 13 residues. From germline, CDR1 is MGHRA and CDR2 YSYEKL. V was trimmed by 1 base and J by 2 bases, leaving 5 bases between them. CDR3 DNA sequence: TGCGCCAGCAGCCAAGGGGGGCAAGAGACCCAGTACTTC. Amino acid sequence: CASSQGGQETQYF.

The CDR3 region is CSVELGGGELFF. The CDR3 nucleotides read TGCAGCGTTGAATTAGGCGGCGGGGAGCTGTTTTTT. V usage is TRBV29-1 and J usage is TRBJ2-2; D remains unclear. In germline, CDR1 is SQVTM, CDR2 ANQGSEA. This CDR3 has 12 residues. V lost 2 bases, J lost 7 bases, and 8 bases lay in between.

CDR3 sequence: CASSQRIAGDTQYF. The CDR3 nucleotides are TGCGCCAGCAGCCAAAGGATAGCGGGGGATACGCAGTATTTT. The chain recombines TRBV4-1 with TRBJ2-3; 8 bases fit TRBD2. Per germline, CDR1 MGHRA and CDR2 YSYEKL. This CDR3 comprises 14 residues. Trimming took 2 bases from V and 6 from J; bases not matched to a gene: 4.

The chain combines TRBV12-3 or TRBV12-4 with TRBJ1-1; D not resolved. CDR3 size: 13 residues. Trimming took off 7 bases at V and 2 bases at J, with 11 bases between the two ends. CDR3 loop: CASILGANTEAFF. Here the CDR3 DNA reads TGTGCCAGCATCCTCGGAGCAAACACTGAAGCTTTCTTT.

This clonotype was picked up many times. The chain has TRBV7-2 and TRBJ1-2; 8 bases map to TRBD1. The CDR3 is made up of 16 amino acids. Germline loops: CDR1 SGHTA, CDR2 FQGNSA. V trimming: 4 bases; J trimming: 8 bases; junction bases outside the gene matches: 15. CDR3 sequence: CASSSHPVQGGTGYTF. The DNA for the CDR3 is TGTGCCAGCAGCTCTCACCCTGTACAGGGGGGAACGGGCTACACCTTC.

This clonotype was recorded a few times. The rearrangement joins TRBV20-1 to TRBJ1-1, with D perhaps matching TRBD1 (6 bases). CDR3 size: 15 residues. From germline, CDR1 is DFQATT and CDR2 SNEGSKA (reference sequence). V lost 0 bases and J lost 0, with 11 bases in between. For the CDR3, the DNA is TGCAGTGCTAGAGATCACAGGGAGATGAACACTGAAGCTTTCTTT. Translated, it gives CSARDHREMNTEAFF.

This clonotype was recorded at least ten times. This sequence joins TRBV7-2 and TRBJ2-1, with 9 bases lining up with TRBD2. The V gene's germline CDR1 is SGHTA and CDR2 FQGNSA. After removal of 5 bases from V and 8 bases from J, the junction contained 13 bases not matched to a gene. CDR3 length equals 16 residues. The CDR3: CASSQAWAGGLYEQFF. DNA for the CDR3: TGTGCCAGCAGCCAAGCCTGGGCGGGGGGGCTCTATGAGCAGTTCTTC. The full variable domain, with the rest looked up from reference TRBV7-2 and TRBJ2-1, is GAGVSQSPSNKVTEKGKDVELRCDPISGHTALYWYRQSLGQGLEFLIYFQGNSAPDKSGLPSDRFSAERTGGSVSTLTIQRTQQEDSAVYLCASSQAWAGGLYEQFFGPGTRLTVL.

This clonotype was seen ten or more times. The chain has TRBV28 and TRBJ1-6; unclear D gene. Germline CDR1 MDHEN, CDR2 SYDVKM. The CDR3 is 15 amino acids. V lost 2 bases and J 9 bases, leaving 14 bases between the germline ends. CDR3 sequence: CASSLTSGLGSPLHF. The CDR3 bases are TGTGCCAGCAGTTTAACATCGGGCTTGGGTTCACCCCTCCACTTT.

The chain carries TRBV23-1 and TRBJ2-5, with D possibly TRBD1 on 6 matching bases. TRBV23-1 counts as an open reading frame of uncertain function. V was pared by 3 bases and J by 1 base, with 12 bases between. CDR3 length: 15 residues. The CDR3 DNA follows: TGCGCCAGCAGTCAGCCACGGGACATCCAAGAGACCCAGTACTTC. As protein: CASSQPRDIQETQYF.

This clonotype was observed a handful of times. The CDR3, as DNA: TGTGCCTTCTCCGGACTAGCCTCCGCAGATACGCAGTATTTT. Its translation: CAFSGLASADTQYF. This chain joins TRBV2 and TRBJ2-3, with 8 bases fitting TRBD2. With V trimmed by 11 bases and J by 4 bases, 11 bases remained unmatched. CDR3 length equals 14 residues. Germline values: CDR1 SNHLY, CDR2 FYNNEI.

J is TRBJ2-7 and V is TRBV10-3; D might be TRBD1 (6 bases). The CDR3 extends over 15 amino acids. V shed 5 bases and J shed 4 bases, with 18 bases lying between them. The germline V gene encodes CDR1 ENHRY and CDR2 SYGVKD. The CDR3 protein is CAISTLPGQTYEQYF. In DNA, the CDR3 is TGTGCCATCAGTACCCTTCCGGGACAAACTTACGAGCAGTACTTC.

V and J are TRBV6-5 and TRBJ2-7; D is unresolved. The germline gives CDR1 MNHEY, CDR2 SVGAGI. Trimming took off 0 bases at V and 3 bases at J, with 6 bases between the two ends. CDR3 length: 13 residues. CDR3 nucleotide sequence: TGTGCCAGCAGTTACTCCTCAGACTACGAGCAGTACTTC. Amino acids: CASSYSSDYEQYF.

As to this clonotype: One base away lies a much larger clone, so this may be a sequencing read error. The CDR3 DNA reads as TGTGCCAGCAGCCGGGACAGGGTAGAGACCCAGTACTTC. It translates to CASSRDRVETQYF. V and J are TRBV7-2 and TRBJ2-5, with 9 bases aligning to TRBD1. Germline V gene sequence: CDR1 SGHTA, CDR2 FQGNSA. V shed 5 bases and J 4 bases; nucleotides not matched to a gene: 2. CDR3 length: 13 amino acids.

The CDR3 DNA follows: TGTGCCAGCTCACCACCTGGACAGGGTTATTCTGGAAACACCATATATTTT. Translating gives CASSPPGQGYSGNTIYF. V usage is TRBV18 and J usage is TRBJ1-3; 8 nucleotides match TRBD1. CDR3 length: 17 residues. The V gene's germline CDR1 is KGHSH and CDR2 LQKENI. With 0 bases clipped from V and 1 base from J, the junction kept 5 bases outside the gene matches.